The subject of this entry is one T cell receptor beta chain. Antigen specificity is unknown. PCR involved 60 Vbeta and 13 Jbeta primers. Data came from immunoSEQ multiplex PCR; TCRdb stores just in-frame clones and leaves some out. The sample includes 95,000 to 100,000 clones, roughly 70% of them seen just once. The sample is drawn from a study of cytomegalovirus exposure and HLA in healthy donors. General study findings and limits: Later analysis indicated greater clonal expansion among HLA-associated TCR beta chains than among equally common other chains.

The germline V gene has CDR1 MGHDK and CDR2 SYGVNS. This CDR3 spans 14 amino acids. J gave up 5 bases and V 4 bases, and 5 bases lay outside the gene matches. This receptor was identified in a man aged 50-59 years in good health and CMV-seronegative. V usage is TRBV25-1 and J usage is TRBJ2-7; 10 bases fit TRBD1. Sequencing used PBMCs. The chain's CDR3 is CASSGRDRGNEQYF. In nucleotides, the CDR3 is TGTGCCAGCAGTGGCCGGGACAGGGGCAACGAGCAGTACTTC.